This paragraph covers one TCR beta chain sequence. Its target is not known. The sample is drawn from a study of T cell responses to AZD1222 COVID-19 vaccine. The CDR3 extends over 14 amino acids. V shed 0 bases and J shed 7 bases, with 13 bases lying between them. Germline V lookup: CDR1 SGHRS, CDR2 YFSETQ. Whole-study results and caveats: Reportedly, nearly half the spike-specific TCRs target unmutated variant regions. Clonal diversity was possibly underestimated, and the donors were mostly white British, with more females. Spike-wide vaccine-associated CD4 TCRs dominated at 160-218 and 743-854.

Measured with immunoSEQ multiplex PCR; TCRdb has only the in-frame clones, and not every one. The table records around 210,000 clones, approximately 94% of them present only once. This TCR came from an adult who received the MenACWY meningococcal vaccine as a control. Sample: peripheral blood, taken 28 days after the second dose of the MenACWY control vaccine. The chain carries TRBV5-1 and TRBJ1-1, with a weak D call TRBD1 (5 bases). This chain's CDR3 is CASSLGPGRVEAFF. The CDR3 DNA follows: TGCGCCAGCAGCTTGGGTCCGGGGCGAGTTGAAGCTTTCTTT.